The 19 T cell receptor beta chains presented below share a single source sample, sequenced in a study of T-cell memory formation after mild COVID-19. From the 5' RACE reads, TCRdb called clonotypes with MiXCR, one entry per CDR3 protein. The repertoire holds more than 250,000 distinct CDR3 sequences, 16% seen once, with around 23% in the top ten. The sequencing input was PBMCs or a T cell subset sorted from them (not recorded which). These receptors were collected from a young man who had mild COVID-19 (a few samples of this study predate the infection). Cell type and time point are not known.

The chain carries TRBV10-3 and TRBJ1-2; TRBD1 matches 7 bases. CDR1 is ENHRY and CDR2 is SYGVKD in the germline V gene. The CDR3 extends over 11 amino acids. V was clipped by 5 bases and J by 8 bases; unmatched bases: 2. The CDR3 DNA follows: TGTGCCATCAGTACAGGGGACGGCTACACCTTC. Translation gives CAISTGDGYTF.

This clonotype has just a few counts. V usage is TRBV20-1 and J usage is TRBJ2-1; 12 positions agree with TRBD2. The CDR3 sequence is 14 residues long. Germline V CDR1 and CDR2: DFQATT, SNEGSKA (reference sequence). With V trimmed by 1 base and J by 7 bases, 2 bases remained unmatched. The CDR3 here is CSARGTSGTNEQFF. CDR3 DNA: TGCAGTGCTAGAGGGACTAGCGGGACTAATGAGCAGTTCTTC.

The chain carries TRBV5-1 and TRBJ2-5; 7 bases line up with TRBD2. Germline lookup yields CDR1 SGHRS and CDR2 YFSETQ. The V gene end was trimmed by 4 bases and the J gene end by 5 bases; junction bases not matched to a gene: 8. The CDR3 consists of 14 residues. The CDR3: CASSGGLGAETQYF. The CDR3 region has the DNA TGCGCCAGCAGCGGCGGACTAGGGGCGGAGACCCAGTACTTC. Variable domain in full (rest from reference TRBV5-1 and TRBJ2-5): KAGVTQTPRYLIKTRGQQVTLSCSPISGHRSVSWYQQTPGQGLQFLFEYFSETQRNKGNFPGRFSGRQFSNSRSEMNVSTLELGDSALYLCASSGGLGAETQYFGPGTRLLVL.

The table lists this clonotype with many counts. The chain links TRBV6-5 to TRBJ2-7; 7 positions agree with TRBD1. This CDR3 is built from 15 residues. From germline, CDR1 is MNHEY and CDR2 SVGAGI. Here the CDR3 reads CASSYSGGTEGELYV. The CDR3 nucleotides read TGTGCCAGCAGTTACTCGGGTGGGACAGAAGGGGAGCTGTACGTC.

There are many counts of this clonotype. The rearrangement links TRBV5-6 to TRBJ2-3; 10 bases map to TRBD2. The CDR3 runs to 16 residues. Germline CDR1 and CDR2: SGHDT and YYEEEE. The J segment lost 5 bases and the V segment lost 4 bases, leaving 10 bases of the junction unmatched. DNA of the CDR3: TGTGCCAGCAGCCAGGAGGTAGCGGGGGGCGGAGATACGCAGTATTTT. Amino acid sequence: CASSQEVAGGGDTQYF.

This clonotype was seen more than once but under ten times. CDR3 sequence: CASSYGGHGIGELFF. As DNA, the CDR3 is TGTGCCAGCAGTTACGGGGGACACGGGATCGGGGAGCTGTTTTTT. This chain connects TRBV6-5 to TRBJ2-2, with a weak D call TRBD1 (6 bases). V lost 2 bases and J lost 7, with 14 bases in between. The CDR3 loop spans 15 amino acids. Germline loops: CDR1 MNHEY, CDR2 SVGAGI.

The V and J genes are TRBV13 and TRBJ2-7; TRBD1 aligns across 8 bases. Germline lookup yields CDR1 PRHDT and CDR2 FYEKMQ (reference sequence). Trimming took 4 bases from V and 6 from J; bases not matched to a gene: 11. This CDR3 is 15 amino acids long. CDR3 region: CASSSRYSDRGEQYV. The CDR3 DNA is TGTGCCAGCAGCTCCCGATACTCAGACAGGGGCGAGCAGTACGTC.

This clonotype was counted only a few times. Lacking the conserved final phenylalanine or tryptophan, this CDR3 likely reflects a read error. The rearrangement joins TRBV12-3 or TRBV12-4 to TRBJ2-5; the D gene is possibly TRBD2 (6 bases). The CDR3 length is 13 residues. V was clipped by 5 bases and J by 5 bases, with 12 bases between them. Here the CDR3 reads CASSMGGSETQYS. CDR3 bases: TGTGCCAGCAGTATGGGGGGATCCGAGACCCAGTACTCC.

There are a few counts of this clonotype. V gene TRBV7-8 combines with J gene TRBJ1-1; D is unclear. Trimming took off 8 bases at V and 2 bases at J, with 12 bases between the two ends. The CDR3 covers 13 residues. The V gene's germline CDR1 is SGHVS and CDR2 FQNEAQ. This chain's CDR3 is CASHRRPNTEAFF. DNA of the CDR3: TGTGCCAGCCATCGGAGGCCCAACACTGAAGCTTTCTTT. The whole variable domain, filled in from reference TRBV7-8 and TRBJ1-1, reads GAGVSQSPRYKVAKRGQDVALRCDPISGHVSLFWYQQALGQGPEFLTYFQNEAQLDKSGLPSDRFFAERPEGSVSTLKIQRTQQEDSAVYLCASHRRPNTEAFFGQGTRLTVV.

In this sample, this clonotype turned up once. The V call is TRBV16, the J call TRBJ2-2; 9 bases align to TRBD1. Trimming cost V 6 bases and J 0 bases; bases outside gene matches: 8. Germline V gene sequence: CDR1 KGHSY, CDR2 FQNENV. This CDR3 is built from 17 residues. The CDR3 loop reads CASRRPTGGANTGELFF. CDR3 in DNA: TGTGCCAGCAGACGTCCTACAGGGGGCGCGAACACCGGGGAGCTGTTTTTT.

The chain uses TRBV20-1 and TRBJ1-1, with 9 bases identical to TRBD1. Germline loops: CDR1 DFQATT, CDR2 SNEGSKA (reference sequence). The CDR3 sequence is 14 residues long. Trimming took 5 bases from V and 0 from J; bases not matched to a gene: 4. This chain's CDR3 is CSALQGAMNTEAFF. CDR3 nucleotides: TGCAGTGCTCTACAGGGGGCAATGAACACTGAAGCTTTCTTT.

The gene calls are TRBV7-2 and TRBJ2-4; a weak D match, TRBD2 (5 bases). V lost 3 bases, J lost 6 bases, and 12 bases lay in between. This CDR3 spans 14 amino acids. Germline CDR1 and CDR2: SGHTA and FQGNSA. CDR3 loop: CASSFRSGANIQYF. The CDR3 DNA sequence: TGTGCCAGCAGCTTCAGGAGCGGAGCAAACATTCAGTACTTC. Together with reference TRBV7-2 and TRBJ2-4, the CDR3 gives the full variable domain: GAGVSQSPSNKVTEKGKDVELRCDPISGHTALYWYRQSLGQGLEFLIYFQGNSAPDKSGLPSDRFSAERTGGSVSTLTIQRTQQEDSAVYLCASSFRSGANIQYFGAGTRLSVL.

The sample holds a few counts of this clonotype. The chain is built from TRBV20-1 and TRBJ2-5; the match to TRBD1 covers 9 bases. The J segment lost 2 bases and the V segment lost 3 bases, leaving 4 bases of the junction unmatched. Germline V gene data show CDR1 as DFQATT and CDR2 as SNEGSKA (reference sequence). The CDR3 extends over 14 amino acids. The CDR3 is CSASRDRDQETQYF. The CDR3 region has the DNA TGCAGTGCTAGCCGGGACAGGGATCAAGAGACCCAGTACTTC.

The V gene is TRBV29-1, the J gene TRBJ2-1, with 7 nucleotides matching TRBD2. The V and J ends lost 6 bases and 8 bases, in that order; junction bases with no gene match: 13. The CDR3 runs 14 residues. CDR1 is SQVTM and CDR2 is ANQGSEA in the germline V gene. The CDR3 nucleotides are TGCAGCGTCCTGGGACTACCCGTCGGCGATGAGCAGTTCTTC. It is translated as CSVLGLPVGDEQFF.

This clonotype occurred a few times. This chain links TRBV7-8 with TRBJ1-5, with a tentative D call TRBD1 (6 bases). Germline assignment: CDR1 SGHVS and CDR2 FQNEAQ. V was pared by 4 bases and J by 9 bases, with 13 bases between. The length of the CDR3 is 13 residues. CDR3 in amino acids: CASSWVGAGPQHF. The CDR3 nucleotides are TGTGCCAGCAGCTGGGTGGGGGCCGGGCCCCAGCATTTT. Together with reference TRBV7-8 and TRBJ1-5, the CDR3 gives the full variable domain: GAGVSQSPRYKVAKRGQDVALRCDPISGHVSLFWYQQALGQGPEFLTYFQNEAQLDKSGLPSDRFFAERPEGSVSTLKIQRTQQEDSAVYLCASSWVGAGPQHFGDGTRLSIL.

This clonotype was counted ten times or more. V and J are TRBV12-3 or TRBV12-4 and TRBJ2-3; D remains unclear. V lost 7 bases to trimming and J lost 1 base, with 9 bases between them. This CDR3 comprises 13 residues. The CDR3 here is CASNPEGTDTQYF. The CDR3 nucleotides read TGTGCCAGCAATCCAGAGGGCACAGATACGCAGTATTTT.

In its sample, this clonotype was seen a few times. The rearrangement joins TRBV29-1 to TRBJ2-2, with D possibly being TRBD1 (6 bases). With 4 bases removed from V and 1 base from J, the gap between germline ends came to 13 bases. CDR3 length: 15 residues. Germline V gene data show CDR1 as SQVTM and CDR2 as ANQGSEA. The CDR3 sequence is CSVAGVRVNTGELFF. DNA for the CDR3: TGCAGCGTTGCAGGGGTACGCGTGAACACCGGGGAGCTGTTTTTT.

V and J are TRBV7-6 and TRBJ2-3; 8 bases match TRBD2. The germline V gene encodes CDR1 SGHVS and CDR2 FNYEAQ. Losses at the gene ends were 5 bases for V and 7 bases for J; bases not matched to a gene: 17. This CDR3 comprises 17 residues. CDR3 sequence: CASSPPVLAAGGNTQYF. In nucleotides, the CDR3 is TGTGCCAGCAGCCCCCCTGTACTAGCGGCCGGCGGAAATACGCAGTATTTT.

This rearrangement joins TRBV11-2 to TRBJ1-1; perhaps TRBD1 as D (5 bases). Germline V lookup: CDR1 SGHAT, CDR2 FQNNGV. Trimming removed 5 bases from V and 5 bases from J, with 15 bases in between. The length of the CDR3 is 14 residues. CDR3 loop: CASSQVNGGTEAFF. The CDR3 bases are TGTGCCAGCAGCCAAGTGAATGGGGGGACTGAAGCTTTCTTT.